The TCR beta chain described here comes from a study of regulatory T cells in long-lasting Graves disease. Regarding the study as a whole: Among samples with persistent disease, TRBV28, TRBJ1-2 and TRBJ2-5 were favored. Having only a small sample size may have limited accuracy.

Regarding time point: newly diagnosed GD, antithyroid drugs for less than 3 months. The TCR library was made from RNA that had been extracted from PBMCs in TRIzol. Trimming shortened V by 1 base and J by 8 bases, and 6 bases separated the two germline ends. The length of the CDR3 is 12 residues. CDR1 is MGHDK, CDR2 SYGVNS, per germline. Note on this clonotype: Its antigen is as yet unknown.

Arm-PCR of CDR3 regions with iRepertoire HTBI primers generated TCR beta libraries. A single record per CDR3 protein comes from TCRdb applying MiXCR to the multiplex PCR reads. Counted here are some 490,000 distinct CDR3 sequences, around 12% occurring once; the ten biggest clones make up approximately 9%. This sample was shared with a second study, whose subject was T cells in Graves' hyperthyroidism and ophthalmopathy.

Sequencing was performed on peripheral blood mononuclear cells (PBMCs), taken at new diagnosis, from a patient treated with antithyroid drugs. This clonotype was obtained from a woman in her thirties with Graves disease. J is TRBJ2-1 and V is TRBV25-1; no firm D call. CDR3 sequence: CASSEWGDEQFF. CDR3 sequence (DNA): TGTGCCAGCAGTGAATGGGGTGATGAGCAGTTCTTC. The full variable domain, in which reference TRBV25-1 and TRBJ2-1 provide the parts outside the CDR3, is EADIYQTPRYLVIGTGKKITLECSQTMGHDKMYWYQQDPGMELHLIHYSYGVNSTEKGDLSSESTVSRIRTEHFPLTLESARPSHTSQYLCASSEWGDEQFFGPGTRLTVL.